This TCR beta chain was observed in a study of early T cells in non-severe SARS-CoV-2 infection. This clonotype was detected a few times. V lost 1 base and J lost 2, with 8 bases in between. The germline gives CDR1 LNHNV, CDR2 YYDKDF (reference sequence). The CDR3 contains 15 residues. TCRdb reprocessed the 5' RACE reads with MiXCR, giving one entry per CDR3 protein. The sample holds some 62,000 distinct CDR3 sequences, 7% to 10% seen once. The TCR was taken from an adult who was a healthcare worker with PCR-confirmed SARS-CoV-2 infection or an uninfected control (not recorded which). The chain recombines TRBV15 with TRBJ2-2; D remains ambiguous. The sequencing used whole blood, collected at baseline. The CDR3 spells CATSRGDFNTGELFF. The CDR3 DNA sequence: TGTGCCACCAGCAGAGGGGATTTCAACACCGGGGAGCTGTTTTTT.